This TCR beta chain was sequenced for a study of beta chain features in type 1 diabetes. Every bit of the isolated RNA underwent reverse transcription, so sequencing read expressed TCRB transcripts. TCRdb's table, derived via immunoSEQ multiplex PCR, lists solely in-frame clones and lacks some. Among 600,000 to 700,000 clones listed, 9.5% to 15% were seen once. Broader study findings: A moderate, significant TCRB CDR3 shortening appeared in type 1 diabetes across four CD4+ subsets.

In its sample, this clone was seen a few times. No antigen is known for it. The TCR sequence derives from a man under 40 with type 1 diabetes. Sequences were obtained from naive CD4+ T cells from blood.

CDR3 protein: CASSPAPVGTATF. Written as DNA, the CDR3 is TGTGCCAGCAGTCCGGCACCCGTGGGCACAGCAACCTTC. The chain carries TRBV27 and TRBJ1-2; D ambiguous. CDR1 is MNHEY and CDR2 is SMNVEV in the germline V gene (reference sequence). V shed 5 bases and J shed 14 bases, with 21 bases lying between them. The CDR3 spans 13 residues.